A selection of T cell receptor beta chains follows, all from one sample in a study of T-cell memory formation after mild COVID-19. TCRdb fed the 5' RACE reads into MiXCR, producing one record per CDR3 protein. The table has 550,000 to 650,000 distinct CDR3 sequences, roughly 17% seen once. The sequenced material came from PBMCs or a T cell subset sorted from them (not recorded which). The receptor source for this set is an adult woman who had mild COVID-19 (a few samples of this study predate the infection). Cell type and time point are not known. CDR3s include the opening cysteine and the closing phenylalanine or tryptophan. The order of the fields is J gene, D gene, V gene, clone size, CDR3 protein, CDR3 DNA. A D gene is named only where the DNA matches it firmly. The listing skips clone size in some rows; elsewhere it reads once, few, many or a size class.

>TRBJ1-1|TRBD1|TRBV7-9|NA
CASSLTGGENTEAFF
TGTGCCAGCAGCTTGACAGGGGGTGAGAACACTGAAGCTTTCTTT
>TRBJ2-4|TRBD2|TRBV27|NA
CASSSSGTNKNIQYF
TGTGCCAGCAGTTCTAGCGGGACGAACAAAAACATTCAGTACTTC
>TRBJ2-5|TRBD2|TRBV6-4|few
CASSRLAGNVETQYF
TGTGCCAGCAGCCGACTAGCGGGAAATGTAGAGACCCAGTACTTC
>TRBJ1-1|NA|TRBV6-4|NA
CASSRRGGTEAFF
TGTGCCAGCAGCCGGAGGGGGGGAACTGAAGCTTTCTTT
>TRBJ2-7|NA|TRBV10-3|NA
CAISESTGYAQYF
TGTGCCATCAGTGAGTCGACAGGCTACGCGCAGTACTTC
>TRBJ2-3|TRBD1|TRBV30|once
CAWSVGQGTGTQYF
TGTGCCTGGAGTGTTGGACAGGGCACAGGTACGCAGTATTTT
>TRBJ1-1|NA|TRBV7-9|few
CASMPAGRGYTEAFF
TGTGCCAGCATGCCCGCGGGACGGGGGTACACTGAAGCTTTCTTT
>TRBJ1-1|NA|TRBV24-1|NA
CATSARGGPNTEAFF
TGTGCCACCAGTGCCCGTGGGGGACCAAACACTGAAGCTTTCTTT
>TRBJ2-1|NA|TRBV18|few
CASSMGATYNEQFF
TGTGCCAGCTCGATGGGTGCAACCTACAATGAGCAGTTCTTC
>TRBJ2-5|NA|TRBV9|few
CASSVEGRETQYF
TGTGCCAGCAGCGTAGAGGGGAGAGAGACCCAGTACTTC
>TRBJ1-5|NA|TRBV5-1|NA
CASSPIPNQPQHF
TGCGCCAGCAGCCCTATTCCTAATCAGCCCCAGCATTTT
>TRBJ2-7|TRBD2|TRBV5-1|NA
CASSREGGAEGEQYF
TGCGCCAGCAGCCGGGAGGGGGGGGCCGAAGGCGAGCAGTACTTC
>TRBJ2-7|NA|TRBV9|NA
CASSVASSQREQYF
TGTGCCAGCAGCGTAGCGTCTTCCCAACGGGAGCAGTACTTC
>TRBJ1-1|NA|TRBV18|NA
CASSPRQDTEAFF
TGTGCCAGCTCACCACGACAGGACACTGAAGCTTTCTTT
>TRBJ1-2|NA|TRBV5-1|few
CASSSQDPNYGYTF
TGCGCCAGCAGCTCCCAGGACCCTAACTATGGCTACACCTTC
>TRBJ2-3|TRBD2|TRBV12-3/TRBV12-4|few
CAMSAGGRSDTQYF
TGTGCCATGTCAGCGGGGGGGCGTTCTGATACGCAGTATTTT
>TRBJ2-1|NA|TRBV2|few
CASIAKNPPNNEQFF
TGTGCCAGCATAGCCAAAAATCCCCCGAACAATGAGCAGTTCTTC
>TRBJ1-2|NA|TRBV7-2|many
CASSVAPGPNYGYTF
TGTGCCAGCAGCGTAGCCCCGGGTCCTAACTATGGCTACACCTTC
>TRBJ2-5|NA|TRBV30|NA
CARVDGRGMWETQYF
TGTGCTCGGGTTGATGGTCGGGGGATGTGGGAGACCCAGTACTTC
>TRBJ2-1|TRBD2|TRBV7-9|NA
CASTRLAGVINEQFF
TGTGCCAGCACCAGACTAGCGGGAGTTATCAATGAGCAGTTCTTC
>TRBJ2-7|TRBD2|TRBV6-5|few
CASSPPSGRAHEQYF
TGTGCCAGCAGCCCTCCTAGCGGGAGGGCCCACGAGCAGTACTTC
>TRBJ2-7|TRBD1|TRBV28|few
CASSSEQGAPYEQYF
TGTGCCAGCAGTTCCGAGCAGGGGGCCCCCTACGAGCAGTACTTC
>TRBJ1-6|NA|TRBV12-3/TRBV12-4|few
CASGTLNSPLHF
TGTGCCAGCGGGACATTAAATTCACCCCTCCACTTT
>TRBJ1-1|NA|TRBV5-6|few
CASSKSLGQSTEAFF
TGTGCCAGCAGCAAAAGCTTGGGCCAGTCCACTGAAGCTTTCTTT
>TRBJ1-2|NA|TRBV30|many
CAWTAQTFYGYTF
TGTGCCTGGACGGCACAGACATTCTATGGCTACACCTTC
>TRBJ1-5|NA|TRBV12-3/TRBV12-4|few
CASSFSQSQPQHF
TGTGCCAGCAGTTTCTCCCAGAGCCAGCCCCAGCATTTT
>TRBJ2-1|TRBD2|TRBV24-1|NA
CATSALSGSYNEQFF
TGTGCCACCAGTGCCCTTAGCGGGTCCTACAATGAGCAGTTCTTC
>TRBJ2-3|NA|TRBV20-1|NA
CSARDLGHSTDTQYF
TGCAGTGCTAGAGATCTGGGCCATAGCACAGATACGCAGTATTTT
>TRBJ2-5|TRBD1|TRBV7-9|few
CASSADRERETQYF
TGTGCCAGCAGCGCAGACAGGGAAAGGGAGACCCAGTACTTC
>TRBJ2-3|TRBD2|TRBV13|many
CASSPRAGGPDTQYF
TGTGCCAGCAGCCCGAGAGCGGGAGGGCCAGATACGCAGTATTTT
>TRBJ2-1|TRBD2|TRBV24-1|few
CATSDEGLAINEQFF
TGTGCCACCAGTGATGAGGGACTAGCTATTAATGAGCAGTTCTTC
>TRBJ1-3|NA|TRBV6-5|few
CASSYETGNTIYF
TGTGCCAGCAGTTACGAGACAGGAAACACCATATATTTT
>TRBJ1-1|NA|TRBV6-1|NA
CASRDLNRVSTEAFF
TGTGCCAGCAGAGACTTAAACAGGGTGTCCACTGAAGCTTTCTTT
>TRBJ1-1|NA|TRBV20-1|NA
CSARDAHANTEAFF
TGCAGTGCTAGAGATGCACACGCCAACACTGAAGCTTTCTTT
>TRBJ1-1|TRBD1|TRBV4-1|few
CASSQVQGTGTEAFF
TGCGCCAGCAGCCAAGTACAGGGGACAGGGACTGAAGCTTTCTTT
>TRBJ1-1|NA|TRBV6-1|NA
CASGEEGSYTEAFF
TGTGCCAGCGGGGAGGAAGGGTCCTACACTGAAGCTTTCTTT
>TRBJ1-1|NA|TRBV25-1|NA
CASSEWKGGEAFF
TGTGCCAGCAGTGAATGGAAAGGCGGAGAAGCTTTCTTT
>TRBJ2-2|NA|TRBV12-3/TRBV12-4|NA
CASSASANTGELFF
TGTGCCAGCAGTGCTTCCGCGAACACCGGGGAGCTGTTTTTT
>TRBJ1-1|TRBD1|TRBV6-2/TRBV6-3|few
CASSYQPKQGAGTEAFF
TGTGCCAGCAGTTATCAACCAAAACAGGGGGCGGGCACTGAAGCTTTCTTT
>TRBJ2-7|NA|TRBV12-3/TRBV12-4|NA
CASSLPRTGSGQYF
TGTGCCAGCAGTCTTCCCCGGACGGGTTCCGGGCAGTACTTC
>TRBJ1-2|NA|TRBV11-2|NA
CASSLSGRGGYTF
TGTGCCAGCAGCTTATCGGGGAGAGGGGGCTACACCTTC
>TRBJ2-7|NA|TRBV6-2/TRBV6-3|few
CASSTTSGSYEQYF
TGTGCCTCCTCCACGACCTCAGGCTCCTACGAGCAGTACTTC
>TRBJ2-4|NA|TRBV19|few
CASTSRWGAKNIQYF
TGTGCCAGTACCTCAAGGTGGGGGGCCAAAAACATTCAGTACTTC
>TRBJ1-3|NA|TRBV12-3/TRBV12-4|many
CASSSGTWLRSGNTIYF
TGTGCCAGCAGTTCCGGGACCTGGCTTCGATCTGGAAACACCATATATTTT
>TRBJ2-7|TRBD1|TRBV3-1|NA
CASSQGTGGPYEQYF
TGTGCCAGCAGCCAAGGGACAGGGGGACCCTACGAGCAGTACTTC
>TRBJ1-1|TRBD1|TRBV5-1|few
CASSLRQGRMNTEAFF
TGCGCCAGCAGCTTGCGACAGGGTCGCATGAACACTGAAGCTTTCTTT
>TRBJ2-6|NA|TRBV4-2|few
CASSQRGTRSGANVLTF
TGTGCCAGCAGCCAGAGAGGAACGCGCTCTGGGGCCAACGTCCTGACTTTC